This T cell receptor (beta chain) is from a study of T-cell reconstitution after alpha-beta-depleted transplantation in children. Study-wide findings and caveats: It was newly produced T cells that mostly accounted for T-cell counts and diversity one year after transplant. At around two months after transplant, the alpha-beta T cells were reportedly derived from several hundred expanded clones that came from non-depleted graft cells. Recipient T cells and thymic progenitors that survived gave rise to the high TCRbeta diversity observed at day 60 in some patients.

This clonotype was observed many times. Its matching antigen is unknown. Library preparation (for TCRbeta) was performed with unique molecular identifiers. TCRdb fed the PCR reads into MiXCR, producing one record per CDR3 protein. The repertoire includes over 200,000 distinct CDR3 sequences, roughly 8.1% of them detected once, and 35% to 45% sits in the top ten. Trimming took 0 bases from V and 6 from J, leaving 3 bases between them. This CDR3 is 12 amino acids long. CDR1 and CDR2 (germline): SGHTA, FQGNSA. The TCR sequence derives from a male patient aged 2-15 years who had a stem cell transplant for acute myeloid leukemia, so the T cells may come from the graft donor. The chain has TRBV7-2 and TRBJ1-5; D unclear. This specimen consisted of PBMCs, mostly from graft donor cells, obtained 360 days after TCRalphabeta/CD19-depleted stem cell transplant. CDR3 sequence: CASSLAGQPQHF. In nucleotides, the CDR3 is TGTGCCAGCAGCTTAGCGGGTCAGCCCCAGCATTTT.